This T cell receptor beta chain was captured in a study of shared T cell receptors in the human thymus. CDR1 SEHNR and CDR2 FQNEAQ come from the germline V gene (reference sequence). The CDR3 loop spans 11 amino acids. V lost 7 bases, J lost 8 bases, and 11 bases lay in between. Clones were read by immunoSEQ multiplex PCR, and TCRdb kept only the in-frame ones, dropping some. The data contain hundreds of thousands of clones, 88% of them singletons. This sample was shared with a second study, whose subject was human thymus T cells. That report notes: Thymic and blood repertoires appeared to carry a bias in their V and J gene usage.

Sequenced input: thymocytes. The TCR comes from a boy less than two years old with a congenital heart defect. The J gene is TRBJ1-1, the V gene TRBV7-9; D ambiguous. In nucleotides, the CDR3 is TGTGCCAGCATGCTGGGAGGAGAAGCTTTCTTT. Its protein is CASMLGGEAFF.